These 13 T cell receptor beta chains were sequenced from one sample in a study of CD8+CD57+ T cells in acquired aplastic anemia. In patients chosen for sequencing, flow cytometry had shown CD8+CD57+ cell expansion. Genomic DNA, serving as template, underwent TCR beta VDJ and CDR3 profiling. TCRdb re-called the reads with MiXCR, one entry per CDR3 protein. The table shows some 200,000 distinct CDR3 sequences, with almost 50% occurring only once. Sequences were obtained from sorted CD4+, CD8+, or CD8+CD57+ T cells (not recorded which) from PBMCs. All receptors derive from a human donor with aplastic anemia.

To note about this clonotype: A clone one base away is much larger, so this may be a read error. Written as DNA, the CDR3 is TGCGCCAGCAGCCCCGGGACAACTAATGAAAAACTGTCTTTT. Protein: CASSPGTTNEKLSF. V and J are TRBV5-1 and TRBJ1-4, with D possibly being TRBD1 (6 bases). The CDR3 spans 14 residues. Germline CDR1 reads SGHRS; CDR2 reads YFSETQ.

With respect to this clonotype: A single base separates this from a much larger clone, so it may be a read error. The chain combines TRBV10-3 with TRBJ1-3; D might be TRBD1 (5 bases). Germline V gene data show CDR1 as ENHRY and CDR2 as SYGVKD. The CDR3 runs 15 residues. With 6 bases removed from V and 9 bases from J, the gap between germline ends came to 21 bases. In DNA, the CDR3 is TGTGCCATCAGAGCCGGGGGGGGAGCGAGAAGCACCATATATTTT. It specifies CAIRAGGGARSTIYF.

This clonotype was seen many times. The J gene is TRBJ1-1, the V gene TRBV10-3, with D maybe TRBD1 (5 bases). The CDR3 contains 13 residues. Per the germline V gene, CDR1 is ENHRY and CDR2 is SYGVKD. Trimming stripped 6 bases from V and 1 base from J, with 9 bases between. CDR3 sequence: CAIREGQNTEAFF. The CDR3 nucleotides are TGTGCCATCAGAGAAGGACAGAACACTGAAGCTTTCTTT.

This clonotype has ten or more counts. The chain uses TRBV4-1 and TRBJ1-5; D not resolved. Trimming took 1 base from V and 3 from J, leaving 10 bases between them. The CDR3 length is 15 residues. Looked up from germline, CDR1 is MGHRA and CDR2 is YSYEKL. Written as DNA, the CDR3 is TGCGCCAGCAGCCAAGGGGCGGGGTACAATCAGCCCCAGCATTTT. Encoded protein: CASSQGAGYNQPQHF.

This clonotype was seen ten or more times. The chain carries TRBV12-3 or TRBV12-4 and TRBJ1-4; 7 bases are shared with TRBD1. V lost 6 bases, J lost 4 bases, and 5 bases stayed unmatched. The CDR3 extends over 14 amino acids. The CDR3 nucleotides are TGTGCCAGCAGCCCGGGACAGATTAATGAAAAACTGTTTTTT. It specifies CASSPGQINEKLFF.

This clonotype has more than one count but fewer than ten. The chain links TRBV12-3 or TRBV12-4 to TRBJ1-3; D call uncertain. The CDR3 contains 15 residues. V was shortened by 6 bases and J by 0 bases, with 12 bases between the two germline ends. The CDR3 region is CASSPLRFSGNTIYF. Written as DNA, the CDR3 is TGTGCCAGCAGCCCTCTACGGTTCTCTGGAAACACCATATATTTT.

The chain carries TRBV7-2 and TRBJ1-5, with 10 bases lining up with TRBD1. The CDR3 length is 17 residues. V trimming: 8 bases; J trimming: 0 bases; junction bases outside the gene matches: 10. CDR1 is SGHTA and CDR2 is FQGNSA in the germline V gene. CDR3 in DNA: TGTGCCAGCGCCAGGGGACAGGGGATGAATAGCAATCAGCCCCAGCATTTT. Translating gives CASARGQGMNSNQPQHF.

The rearrangement uses TRBV5-4 and TRBJ2-1; no definite D call. The CDR3 totals 15 residues. Trimming left V 0 bases short and J 0 bases short, with 7 bases between. The V gene's germline CDR1 is SGHNT and CDR2 YYREEE (reference sequence). CDR3 residues: CASSLAQFSYNEQFF. The DNA for the CDR3 is TGTGCCAGCAGCTTGGCACAGTTCTCCTACAATGAGCAGTTCTTC.

The V call is TRBV6-6, the J call TRBJ2-5; no definite D call. Per germline, CDR1 MNHNY and CDR2 SVGAGI (reference sequence). The V gene lost 2 bases and the J gene lost 3 bases, with 4 bases spanning the gap. The CDR3 runs 12 residues. CDR3 protein: CASSYAEETQYF. In DNA form, the CDR3 reads TGTGCCAGCAGTTACGCGGAAGAGACCCAGTACTTC.

This chain uses TRBV5-1 with TRBJ2-7; 7 nucleotides line up with TRBD1. The CDR3 is made up of 15 amino acids. Looked up from germline, CDR1 is SGHRS and CDR2 is YFSETQ. V was clipped by 6 bases and J by 3 bases; unmatched bases: 12. CDR3 residues: CASTPQGQRVYEQYF. The CDR3 coding sequence is TGCGCCAGCACGCCACAGGGACAGCGAGTCTACGAGCAGTACTTC. The full variable domain, in which reference TRBV5-1 and TRBJ2-7 provide the parts outside the CDR3, is KAGVTQTPRYLIKTRGQQVTLSCSPISGHRSVSWYQQTPGQGLQFLFEYFSETQRNKGNFPGRFSGRQFSNSRSEMNVSTLELGDSALYLCASTPQGQRVYEQYFGPGTRLTVT.

This chain connects TRBV30 to TRBJ2-7, with 10 positions matching TRBD2. Germline V gene data show CDR1 as GTSNPN and CDR2 as SVGIG (reference sequence). Trimming cost V 0 bases and J 2 bases; bases outside gene matches: 7. This CDR3 spans 16 amino acids. CDR3 nucleotides: TGTGCCTGGAGTGTACGGGCTAGCGGGGGTCCCTACGAGCAGTACTTC. Its translation: CAWSVRASGGPYEQYF.

The V gene is TRBV29-1, the J gene TRBJ2-3; the D gene is possibly TRBD1 (5 bases). This CDR3 comprises 13 residues. Deletions cut 6 bases from V and 2 bases from J, with 12 bases between. In germline, CDR1 is SQVTM, CDR2 ANQGSEA. CDR3 residues: CSVIRGFTDTQYF. The CDR3 DNA reads TGCAGCGTAATAAGGGGATTCACAGATACGCAGTATTTT.

This chain connects TRBV29-1 to TRBJ1-1; no definite D call. The CDR3 has 10 residues. Between the trimmed V and J ends, which lost 7 bases and 6 bases, there was a span of 9 bases. From germline, CDR1 is SQVTM and CDR2 ANQGSEA. The CDR3 DNA reads as TGCAGCGCAGACCCGTCTGAAGCTTTCTTT. This codes for CSADPSEAFF.